A single sample gave rise to the 9 T cell receptor beta chains below, sequenced in a study of tumor-infiltrating lymphocytes in localized non-small cell lung cancer. TCRdb's copy holds only in-frame clones and misses some; the assay was immunoSEQ multiplex PCR. The sample shows around 13,000 clones, about 71% of them seen only once. The sequenced sample consisted of uninvolved lung tissue not adjacent to the tumor. The origin of the receptors is a human donor with non-small cell lung cancer.

V usage is TRBV7-9 and J usage is TRBJ1-1; the D gene is possibly TRBD1 (6 bases). This CDR3 region has 15 residues. Trimming took 5 bases from V and 2 from J, leaving 15 bases between them. Germline CDR1 is SEHNR and CDR2 is FQNEAQ (reference sequence). This CDR3 reads CASSPKTGANTEAFF. CDR3 bases: TGTGCCAGCAGCCCGAAGACGGGGGCAAACACTGAAGCTTTCTTT. The full variable domain, rest sourced from reference TRBV7-9 and TRBJ1-1, is DTGVSQNPRHKITKRGQNVTFRCDPISEHNRLYWYRQTLGQGPEFLTYFQNEAQLEKSRLLSDRFSAERPKGSFSTLEIQRTEQGDSAMYLCASSPKTGANTEAFFGQGTRLTVV.

This chain joins TRBV4-3 and TRBJ1-2; 7 nucleotides align to TRBD1. The length of the CDR3 is 14 residues. Germline trimming cut 4 bases from V and 14 bases from J; bases unmatched to any gene: 16. Germline V gene data show CDR1 as LGHNA and CDR2 as YSLEER. The CDR3 DNA reads as TGCGCCAGCAGCCCAGATCATGGACAGGTGAGCCGGACCTTC. This translates into CASSPDHGQVSRTF.

This chain connects TRBV7-8 to TRBJ2-1, with 8 bases matching TRBD1. The CDR3 loop spans 17 amino acids. Looked up from germline, CDR1 is SGHVS and CDR2 is FQNEAQ. The junction had 13 bases not matched to a gene; V was cut back by 4 bases and J by 5 bases. CDR3 DNA sequence: TGTGCCAGCAGCTACTGGTATGTACAGGGGGAAAACAATGAGCAGTTCTTC. Protein product: CASSYWYVQGENNEQFF.

The chain is built from TRBV5-1 and TRBJ1-2, with D perhaps matching TRBD1 (5 bases). CDR1 and CDR2 (germline): SGHRS, YFSETQ. V was pared by 0 bases and J by 6 bases, with 12 bases between. The CDR3 runs to 14 residues. CDR3 sequence: CASSLAPGRDGYTF. The CDR3 DNA follows: TGCGCCAGCAGCTTGGCCCCAGGGAGGGATGGCTACACCTTC. Full variable domain (outside the CDR3, taken from reference TRBV5-1 and TRBJ1-2): KAGVTQTPRYLIKTRGQQVTLSCSPISGHRSVSWYQQTPGQGLQFLFEYFSETQRNKGNFPGRFSGRQFSNSRSEMNVSTLELGDSALYLCASSLAPGRDGYTFGSGTRLTVV.

The rearrangement links TRBV5-4 to TRBJ2-1, with 8 bases that match TRBD2. Germline trimming cut 0 bases from V and 0 bases from J; bases unmatched to any gene: 2. The CDR3 has 16 residues. In germline, CDR1 is SGHNT, CDR2 YYREEE (reference sequence). The CDR3 sequence is CASSLGSGSSYNEQFF. CDR3 nucleotide sequence: TGTGCCAGCAGCTTGGGAAGCGGGAGCTCCTACAATGAGCAGTTCTTC.

CDR3 loop: CASSFYPGAELAGELFF. CDR3 in DNA: TGTGCCAGCAGCTTTTACCCGGGGGCGGAGTTGGCCGGGGAGCTGTTTTTT. The chain has TRBV5-4 and TRBJ2-2; D may be TRBD1 or TRBD2 (6 bases each). Trimming took off 2 bases at V and 6 bases at J, with 20 bases between the two ends. CDR1 and CDR2 from the germline V gene are SGHNT and YYREEE (reference sequence). This CDR3 is built from 17 residues.

The V gene is TRBV4-2, the J gene TRBJ1-2; perhaps TRBD1 as D (6 bases). V lost 3 bases to trimming and J lost 4 bases, with 15 bases between them. CDR3 length: 15 residues. Germline V CDR1 and CDR2: LGHNA, YNFKEQ. In nucleotides, the CDR3 is TGTGCCAGCAGCCAGGAACGGGGGCAGAGCTATGGCTACACCTTC. The encoded protein is CASSQERGQSYGYTF.

This clone was seen only a few times. The V and J genes are TRBV6-5 and TRBJ2-7; 12 bases agree with TRBD1. Germline V gives CDR1 MNHEY, CDR2 SVGAGI. The V gene end was trimmed by 0 bases and the J gene end by 5 bases; junction bases not matched to a gene: 2. This CDR3 comprises 15 residues. In DNA form, the CDR3 reads TGTGCCAGCAGTTACTCGGGGACAGGGGGCCACGAGCAGTACGTC. Protein product: CASSYSGTGGHEQYV.

In regard to this clone: A read error may produce the germline difference seen at one junction end. The chain joins TRBV6-1 to TRBJ2-5, with a weak D call TRBD1 (6 bases). The germline V gene has CDR1 MNHNS and CDR2 SASEGT. The CDR3 totals 17 residues. In nucleotides, the CDR3 is TGTGCCATCAGTGAGTCGAAGGGGACACCTCGGGAAGAGACCCAGTACTTC. Protein sequence: CAISESKGTPREETQYF.